This T cell receptor beta chain was obtained from a study of radiation and T cells in renal cell carcinoma. General study findings and limits: Baseline intratumoral clonotype presence is unknown without pretreatment biopsies.

Regarding this clone: The antigen is undetermined.

Time point meaning: baseline pretreatment blood. Treatment noted: 15 Gy SBRT to primary tumor, nephrectomy 4 weeks later. Radiation-treated patients gave blood at baseline, week 2 and week 4. The tumor was a clear cell renal cell carcinoma. V lost 7 bases, J lost 1 base, and 4 bases stayed unmatched. Germline assignment: CDR1 SQVTM and CDR2 ANQGSEA. The CDR3 is 13 amino acids. Using immunoSEQ multiplex PCR, the repertoire was profiled, and TCRdb retains in-frame clones only, with some absent. The sample lists 100,000 to 150,000 clones; roughly 80% were seen once. The chain joins TRBV29-1 to TRBJ2-1, with 7 bases identical to TRBD1. The sample in question was blood, obtained from a patient whose treatment included radiotherapy and nephrectomy. The receptor comes from a woman aged 55-69 years with renal cell carcinoma. The CDR3 DNA reads TGCAGCGCTTCGGGACAGTCCTACAATGAGCAGTTCTTC. It yields the protein CSASGQSYNEQFF.